This is a list of T cell receptor beta chains from one sample in a study of cytomegalovirus exposure and HLA in healthy donors. Data came from immunoSEQ multiplex PCR; TCRdb stores just in-frame clones and leaves some out. The sample shows 150,000 or so clones, around 75% of them seen only once. The sequencing input was PBMCs. These receptor sequences come from a male donor in good health and CMV-seronegative. CDR3s include the opening cysteine and the closing phenylalanine or tryptophan. Each record gives: D gene, clone size, V gene, J gene, CDR3 DNA, CDR3 protein. The D gene is left open where the match is weak. Clone size appears in some rows only: once, few, many, or a class for an expanded clone.

d_gene: -
abundance: -
v_gene: TRBV29-1
j_gene: TRBJ2-2
CDR3nt: TGCAGCGTTGAATCAGGGGCAGGGTACCCCGGGGAGCTGTTTTTT
CDR3aa: CSVESGAGYPGELFF

d_gene: TRBD1
abundance: -
v_gene: TRBV7-3
j_gene: TRBJ1-2
CDR3nt: TGTGCCAGCAGCTTAGGAACAGGGGGAGTCTATGGCTACACCTTC
CDR3aa: CASSLGTGGVYGYTF

d_gene: -
abundance: -
v_gene: TRBV23-1
j_gene: TRBJ2-7
CDR3nt: TGCGCCAGCAGTCAATCGCAAGGCGGGCGCTCCTACGAGCAGTACTTC
CDR3aa: CASSQSQGGRSYEQYF

d_gene: -
abundance: -
v_gene: TRBV6-5
j_gene: TRBJ1-1
CDR3nt: TGTGCCAGCAGTGAAGGAAGCAGGAGGTATGAAGCTTTCTTT
CDR3aa: CASSEGSRRYEAFF

d_gene: -
abundance: -
v_gene: TRBV28
j_gene: TRBJ2-7
CDR3nt: TGTGCCAGCAGTTCACAGGGTGCCGAGCAGTACTTC
CDR3aa: CASSSQGAEQYF

d_gene: TRBD2
abundance: once
v_gene: TRBV27
j_gene: TRBJ2-2
CDR3nt: TGTGCCAGCAGTCCATCCGTGGGACTAGCCTACACCGGGGAGCTGTTTTTT
CDR3aa: CASSPSVGLAYTGELFF

d_gene: -
abundance: -
v_gene: TRBV2
j_gene: TRBJ2-1
CDR3nt: TGTGCCAGCAGCCCACAGGGCGTCAATGAGCAGTTCTTC
CDR3aa: CASSPQGVNEQFF

d_gene: TRBD2
abundance: -
v_gene: TRBV28
j_gene: TRBJ2-5
CDR3nt: TGTGCCAGCAGTCCAGGACTAGCGGGGGGGGAGACCCAGTACTTC
CDR3aa: CASSPGLAGGETQYF

d_gene: -
abundance: -
v_gene: TRBV7-9
j_gene: TRBJ1-4
CDR3nt: TGTGCCAGCAGCTCATCCCTATCTGAAAAACTGTTTTTT
CDR3aa: CASSSSLSEKLFF

d_gene: TRBD1
abundance: -
v_gene: TRBV15
j_gene: TRBJ2-7
CDR3nt: TGTGCCACCAGCAGCCGGGACAGACACTACGAGCAGTACTTC
CDR3aa: CATSSRDRHYEQYF

d_gene: -
abundance: -
v_gene: TRBV7-8
j_gene: TRBJ1-5
CDR3nt: TGTGCCAGCAGCTTAGCAACGGGCAATCAGCCCCAGCATTTT
CDR3aa: CASSLATGNQPQHF

d_gene: -
abundance: -
v_gene: TRBV7-8
j_gene: TRBJ2-5
CDR3nt: TGTGCCAGCAGCTCCCGGGGGTGGGAGACCCAGTACTTC
CDR3aa: CASSSRGWETQYF

d_gene: TRBD1
abundance: -
v_gene: TRBV19
j_gene: TRBJ1-4
CDR3nt: TGTGCCAGTAGTATAGCCGGGACAGGGGATGAAAAACTGTTTTTT
CDR3aa: CASSIAGTGDEKLFF

d_gene: -
abundance: -
v_gene: TRBV27
j_gene: TRBJ1-6
CDR3nt: TGTGCCAGCAGCTGGGGGACAAGCTATAATTCACCCCTCCACTTT
CDR3aa: CASSWGTSYNSPLHF

d_gene: -
abundance: -
v_gene: TRBV28
j_gene: TRBJ2-7
CDR3nt: TGTGCCAGCAAGGAACAGGGTTCCTCCTACGAGCAGTACTTC
CDR3aa: CASKEQGSSYEQYF

d_gene: TRBD2
abundance: -
v_gene: TRBV7-3
j_gene: TRBJ2-1
CDR3nt: TGTGCCAGCAGCTTGACTAGCGGAGTATACAATGAGCAGTTCTTC
CDR3aa: CASSLTSGVYNEQFF

d_gene: -
abundance: -
v_gene: TRBV9
j_gene: TRBJ1-2
CDR3nt: TGTGCCAGCAGCGTAGGGCAGGTCCTTAACTATGGCTACACCTTC
CDR3aa: CASSVGQVLNYGYTF

d_gene: TRBD2
abundance: -
v_gene: TRBV28
j_gene: TRBJ2-1
CDR3nt: TGTGCCAGCAGTTTTCCTAGCGGGAGGGCCGACTCCTACAATGAGCAGTTCTTC
CDR3aa: CASSFPSGRADSYNEQFF

d_gene: TRBD1
abundance: -
v_gene: TRBV7-9
j_gene: TRBJ1-1
CDR3nt: TGTTCCAGCAGCGGCAGGGGGGATACTGAAGCTTTCTTT
CDR3aa: CSSSGRGDTEAFF

d_gene: -
abundance: -
v_gene: TRBV10-3
j_gene: TRBJ1-4
CDR3nt: TGTGCCATCAGTGAACAGGGTCTCGGTGAAAAACTGTTTTTT
CDR3aa: CAISEQGLGEKLFF

d_gene: TRBD1
abundance: -
v_gene: TRBV30
j_gene: TRBJ1-2
CDR3nt: TGTGCCTGGAACAGGGGGGCCCTCTATGGCTACACCTTC
CDR3aa: CAWNRGALYGYTF

d_gene: -
abundance: once
v_gene: TRBV7-9
j_gene: TRBJ2-7
CDR3nt: TGTGCCAGCAGCCCTCCTTCAGGGGAGCAGTACTTC
CDR3aa: CASSPPSGEQYF

d_gene: -
abundance: -
v_gene: TRBV18
j_gene: TRBJ1-6
CDR3nt: TGTGCCAGCTCACCGAATGGGGGGTTTAATTCACCCCTCCACTTT
CDR3aa: CASSPNGGFNSPLHF

d_gene: -
abundance: -
v_gene: TRBV19
j_gene: TRBJ2-7
CDR3nt: TGTGCCAGTAGTATAAGGACGGGCGGGGCAAGCTCCTACGAGCAGTACTTC
CDR3aa: CASSIRTGGASSYEQYF

d_gene: TRBD1
abundance: once
v_gene: TRBV4-1
j_gene: TRBJ2-7
CDR3nt: TGCGCCAGCAGCCAAGTGGGACAGGGGCGCGAGCAGTACTTC
CDR3aa: CASSQVGQGREQYF

d_gene: -
abundance: -
v_gene: TRBV28
j_gene: TRBJ1-2
CDR3nt: TGTGCCAGCAGTTTTCGCGATGGCTACACCTTC
CDR3aa: CASSFRDGYTF